The 14 T cell receptor beta chains below all came from one sample that was sequenced in a study of identical twins. TCRdb re-derived calls from the 5' RACE reads in MiXCR, one entry per CDR3 protein. This sample yields 550,000 to 700,000 distinct CDR3 sequences, of which 21% are seen a single time; more than 4% belongs to the top ten. The sample also formed part of further work on T cells expressing NK-cell markers.

Sample: PBMCs. Source of these receptors: a woman aged 18-29 years in good health.

This clonotype was counted only a few times. The rearrangement uses TRBV10-3 and TRBJ1-3; the D gene is possibly TRBD1 (5 bases). Per the germline V gene, CDR1 is ENHRY and CDR2 is SYGVKD. Trimming removed 0 bases from V and 0 bases from J, with 9 bases in between. CDR3 size: 16 residues. CDR3 nucleotide sequence: TGTGCCATCAGTGAGTCGGGGCCATTCTCTGGAAACACCATATATTTT. Amino acid sequence: CAISESGPFSGNTIYF.

This clonotype appeared many times. The rearrangement links TRBV12-3 or TRBV12-4 to TRBJ1-2; 10 positions agree with TRBD1. This CDR3 contains 13 residues. J lost 6 bases, V lost 6 bases, and 4 bases had no gene match. The CDR3 region is CASSSGQGDGYTF. The DNA of the CDR3 is TGTGCCAGCAGCTCCGGACAGGGGGATGGCTACACCTTC.

V and J are TRBV20-1 and TRBJ2-1; TRBD2 matches 8 bases. The J segment lost 0 bases and the V segment lost 0 bases, leaving 13 bases of the junction unmatched. CDR1 is DFQATT, CDR2 SNEGSKA, per germline (reference sequence). The CDR3 runs 19 residues. CDR3 bases: TGCAGTGCTAGAGATTTGGGTAGCGGGATAACGAGCTCCTACAATGAGCAGTTCTTC. This codes for CSARDLGSGITSSYNEQFF.

The gene calls are TRBV11-2 and TRBJ2-1; 7 nucleotides match TRBD1. Germline V gene lookup returns CDR1 SGHAT and CDR2 FQNNGV. The CDR3 totals 14 residues. V was pared by 4 bases and J by 7 bases, with 7 bases of the junction left unmatched. CDR3 protein: CASSSRGTANEQFF. The CDR3, as DNA: TGTGCCAGCAGCTCACGAGGGACAGCTAATGAGCAGTTCTTC.

The CDR3 sequence: CSAIEGQGSDTQYF. DNA of the CDR3: TGCAGTGCTATTGAAGGACAGGGGTCAGATACGCAGTATTTT. This chain uses TRBV20-1 with TRBJ2-3, with 9 bases lining up with TRBD1. CDR3 length: 14 residues. CDR1 and CDR2 (germline): DFQATT, SNEGSKA (reference sequence). V shed 4 bases, J shed 4 bases, and the junction held 6 bases outside the gene matches.

This clonotype showed up just a few times. This chain links TRBV29-1 with TRBJ2-2; D might be TRBD1 (5 bases). The germline CDR1 and CDR2 sequences are SQVTM and ANQGSEA. The CDR3 contains 13 residues. The V end lost 7 bases, the J end lost 6 bases, and 15 bases lay between the germline ends. The CDR3 sequence is CSATKQAAGELFF. The CDR3 DNA reads as TGCAGCGCTACCAAACAGGCCGCCGGGGAGCTGTTTTTT.

The chain carries TRBV7-9 and TRBJ2-2; D unclear. The CDR3 extends over 13 amino acids. With 3 bases removed from V and 8 bases from J, the gap between germline ends came to 10 bases. Per the germline V gene, CDR1 is SEHNR and CDR2 is FQNEAQ (reference sequence). CDR3 DNA sequence: TGTGCCAGCAGCTTCCGGACGAAGGGGGAGCTGTTTTTT. Translated, it gives CASSFRTKGELFF.

In its sample, this clonotype was seen a few times. The chain has TRBV20-1 and TRBJ2-2; D remains ambiguous. The CDR3 consists of 15 residues. V lost 1 base to trimming and J lost 4 bases, with 13 bases between them. CDR1 is DFQATT, CDR2 SNEGSKA, per germline (reference sequence). DNA of the CDR3: TGCAGTGCTAGAGCTCCCCCAGTCCTCACCGGGGAGCTGTTTTTT. This encodes CSARAPPVLTGELFF.

There are many counts of this clonotype. A read error may produce the germline difference seen at one junction end. The rearrangement links TRBV4-3 to TRBJ1-1; 7 bases line up with TRBD1. The CDR3 contains 11 residues. Germline V gene data show CDR1 as LGHNA and CDR2 as YSLEER. The CDR3 sequence is CASSQGGEAFF. CDR3 bases: TGTGCCAGCAGCCAGGGGGGTGAAGCTTTCTTT.

This chain connects TRBV11-2 to TRBJ2-5; D is undetermined. The germline CDR1 and CDR2 sequences are SGHAT and FQNNGV. V was pared by 0 bases and J by 1 base, with 18 bases between. The CDR3 is made up of 18 amino acids. The CDR3 DNA sequence: TGTGCCAGCAGCTTAGACCCCGCCCAGTTCTTCCCCCAAGAGACCCAGTACTTC. Protein sequence: CASSLDPAQFFPQETQYF. Together with reference TRBV11-2 and TRBJ2-5, the CDR3 gives the full variable domain: EAGVAQSPRYKIIEKRQSVAFWCNPISGHATLYWYQQILGQGPKLLIQFQNNGVVDDSQLPKDRFSAERLKGVDSTLKIQPAKLEDSAVYLCASSLDPAQFFPQETQYFGPGTRLLVL.

This sequence joins TRBV5-4 and TRBJ2-7; D uncertain. The CDR3 loop spans 14 amino acids. Germline V CDR1 and CDR2: SGHNT, YYREEE (reference sequence). V was cut by 0 bases and J by 3 bases, with 10 bases left in between. The CDR3 coding sequence is TGTGCCAGCAGCTTGGGGCGGAATATCTACGAGCAGTACTTC. Its translation: CASSLGRNIYEQYF.

This chain uses TRBV15 with TRBJ2-5; D tentatively fits TRBD1 or TRBD2 (5 bases each). The CDR3 sequence is 14 residues long. Trimming shortened V by 0 bases and J by 3 bases, and 8 bases separated the two germline ends. Germline-derived CDR1 and CDR2 are LNHNV and YYDKDF (reference sequence). This CDR3 is CATSRDGTEETQYF. The CDR3 nucleotides are TGTGCCACCAGCAGAGATGGGACCGAAGAGACCCAGTACTTC.

The rearrangement uses TRBV9 and TRBJ2-1, with D possibly matching TRBD2 (5 bases). CDR1 SGDLS and CDR2 YYNGEE come from the germline V gene. The V end was cut by 3 bases, the J end by 12 bases, with 16 bases between. The CDR3 runs 13 residues. As DNA, the CDR3 is TGTGCCAGCAGCGGCCGGGGAAGCGTCGGGCAGTTCTTC. This sequence encodes CASSGRGSVGQFF.

This clonotype was counted a few times. This rearrangement joins TRBV20-1 to TRBJ2-5, with TRBD2 identical over 7 bases. CDR1 and CDR2 from the germline V gene are DFQATT and SNEGSKA (reference sequence). The CDR3 length is 15 residues. V was pared by 0 bases and J by 3 bases, with 7 bases of the junction left unmatched. In nucleotides, the CDR3 is TGCAGTGCTAGAGATCTGGCAGGGACTAAAGAGACCCAGTACTTC. This translates into CSARDLAGTKETQYF.